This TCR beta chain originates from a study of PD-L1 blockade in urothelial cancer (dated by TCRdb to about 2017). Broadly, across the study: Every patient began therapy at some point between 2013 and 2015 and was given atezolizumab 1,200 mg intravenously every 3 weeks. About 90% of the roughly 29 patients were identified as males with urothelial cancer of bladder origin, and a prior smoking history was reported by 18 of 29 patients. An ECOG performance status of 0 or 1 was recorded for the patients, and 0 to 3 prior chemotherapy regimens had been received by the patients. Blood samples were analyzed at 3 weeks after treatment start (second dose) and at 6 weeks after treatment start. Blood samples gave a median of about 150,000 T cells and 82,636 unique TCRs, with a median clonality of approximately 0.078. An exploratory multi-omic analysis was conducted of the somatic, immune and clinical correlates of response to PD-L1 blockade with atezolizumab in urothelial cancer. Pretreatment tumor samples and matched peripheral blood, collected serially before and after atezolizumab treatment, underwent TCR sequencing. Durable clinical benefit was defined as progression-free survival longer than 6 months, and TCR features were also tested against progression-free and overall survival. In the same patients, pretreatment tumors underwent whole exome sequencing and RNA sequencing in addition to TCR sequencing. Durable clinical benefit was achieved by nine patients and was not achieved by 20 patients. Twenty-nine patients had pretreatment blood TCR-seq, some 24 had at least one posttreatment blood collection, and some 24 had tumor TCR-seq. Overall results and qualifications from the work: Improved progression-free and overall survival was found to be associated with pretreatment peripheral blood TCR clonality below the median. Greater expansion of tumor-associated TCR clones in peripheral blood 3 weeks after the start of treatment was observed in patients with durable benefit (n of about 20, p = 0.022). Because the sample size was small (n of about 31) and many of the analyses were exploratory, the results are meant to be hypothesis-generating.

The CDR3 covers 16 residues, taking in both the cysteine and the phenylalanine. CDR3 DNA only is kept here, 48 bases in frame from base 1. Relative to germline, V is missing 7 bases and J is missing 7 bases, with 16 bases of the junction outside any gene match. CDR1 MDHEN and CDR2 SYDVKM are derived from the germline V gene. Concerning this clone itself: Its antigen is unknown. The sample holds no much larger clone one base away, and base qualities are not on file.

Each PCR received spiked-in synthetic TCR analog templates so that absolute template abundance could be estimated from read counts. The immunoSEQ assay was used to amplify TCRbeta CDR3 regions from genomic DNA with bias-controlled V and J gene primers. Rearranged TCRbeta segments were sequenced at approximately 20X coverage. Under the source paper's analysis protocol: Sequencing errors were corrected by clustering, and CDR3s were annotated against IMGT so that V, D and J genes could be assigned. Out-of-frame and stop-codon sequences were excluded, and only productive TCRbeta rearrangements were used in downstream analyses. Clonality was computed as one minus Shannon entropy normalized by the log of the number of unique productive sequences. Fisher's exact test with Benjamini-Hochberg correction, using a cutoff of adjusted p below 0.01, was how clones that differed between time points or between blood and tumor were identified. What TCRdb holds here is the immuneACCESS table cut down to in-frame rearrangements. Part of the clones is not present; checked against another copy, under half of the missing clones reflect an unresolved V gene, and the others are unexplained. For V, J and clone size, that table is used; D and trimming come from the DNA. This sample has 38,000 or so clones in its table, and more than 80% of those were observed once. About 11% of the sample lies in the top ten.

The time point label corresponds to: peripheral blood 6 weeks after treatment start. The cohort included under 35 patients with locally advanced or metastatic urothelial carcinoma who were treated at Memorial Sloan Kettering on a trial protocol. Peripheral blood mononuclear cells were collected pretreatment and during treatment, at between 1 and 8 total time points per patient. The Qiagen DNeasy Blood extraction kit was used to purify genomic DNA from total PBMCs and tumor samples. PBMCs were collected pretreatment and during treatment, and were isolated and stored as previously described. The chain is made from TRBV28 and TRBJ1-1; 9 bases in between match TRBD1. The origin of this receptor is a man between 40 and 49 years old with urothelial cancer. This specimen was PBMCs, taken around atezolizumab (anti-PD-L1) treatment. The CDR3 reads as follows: CASTPRGATGGGEAFF. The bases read TGTGCCAGCACCCCCAGGGGGGCTACAGGGGGCGGTGAAGCTTTCTTT.